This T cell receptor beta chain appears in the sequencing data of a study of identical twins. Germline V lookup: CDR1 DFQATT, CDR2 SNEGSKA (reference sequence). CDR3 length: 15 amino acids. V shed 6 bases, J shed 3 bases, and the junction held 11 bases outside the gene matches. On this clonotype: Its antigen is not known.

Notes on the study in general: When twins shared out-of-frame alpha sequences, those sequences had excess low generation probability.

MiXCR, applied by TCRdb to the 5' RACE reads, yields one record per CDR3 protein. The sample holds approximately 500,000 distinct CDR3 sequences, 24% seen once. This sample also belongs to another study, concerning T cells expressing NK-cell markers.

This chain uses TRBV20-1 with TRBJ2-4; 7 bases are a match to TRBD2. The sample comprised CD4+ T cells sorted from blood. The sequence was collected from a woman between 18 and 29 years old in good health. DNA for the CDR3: TGCAGTGCAACGGCGGGATTAGCGGGCAAAAACATTCAGTACTTC. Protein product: CSATAGLAGKNIQYF.